What follows are 21 T cell receptor beta chains derived from one specimen sequenced in a study of T-cell memory formation after mild COVID-19. TCRdb processed the 5' RACE reads anew with MiXCR; each CDR3 protein has one entry. The sample shows roughly 120,000 distinct CDR3 sequences, about 24% of them seen only once. Sequenced: PBMCs or a T cell subset sorted from them (not recorded which). All receptors derive from a man younger than 30 who had mild COVID-19 (a few samples of this study predate the infection). Cell type and time point are not known.

V is TRBV4-1 and J is TRBJ1-1; D ambiguous. The CDR3 is made up of 13 amino acids. Trimming removed 3 bases at V and 5 bases at J, with 10 bases between. Germline V gene data show CDR1 as MGHRA and CDR2 as YSYEKL. For the CDR3, the DNA is TGCGCCAGCAGCCAGGGGAAATGGACTGAAGCTTTCTTT. Protein product: CASSQGKWTEAFF.

The V gene is TRBV4-1, the J gene TRBJ1-2, with 8 bases identical to TRBD1. Looked up from germline, CDR1 is MGHRA and CDR2 is YSYEKL. The length of the CDR3 is 15 residues. The V segment lost 5 bases and the J segment 6 bases; nucleotides outside the gene matches: 11. This chain's CDR3 is CASSDRGLGNDGYTF. The CDR3 bases are TGCGCCAGCAGCGACAGGGGATTAGGAAACGATGGCTACACCTTC.

The V call is TRBV12-3 or TRBV12-4, the J call TRBJ1-2, with D uncertain. V lost 3 bases, J lost 5 bases, and 7 bases lay in between. The CDR3 totals 12 residues. The CDR3 protein is CASSFRKYGYTF. As DNA, the CDR3 is TGTGCCAGCAGTTTTAGGAAATATGGCTACACCTTC.

The V gene is TRBV7-3, the J gene TRBJ2-6; a weak D match, TRBD1 (5 bases). The CDR3 covers 16 residues. V dropped 0 bases and J dropped 4 bases, with 10 bases sitting between them. Germline assignment: CDR1 SGHTA and CDR2 FQGTGA. For the CDR3, the DNA is TGTGCCAGCAGCTTAACAGGGGTCGACGGGGCCAACGTCCTGACTTTC. This codes for CASSLTGVDGANVLTF.

This clonotype has only a few counts. The V call is TRBV3-1, the J call TRBJ1-1; D gene unclear. V dropped 1 base and J dropped 8 bases, with 8 bases sitting between them. CDR3 length equals 12 residues. Germline V CDR1 and CDR2: LGHDT, YNNKEL (reference sequence). The CDR3 loop is CASSQGGSEAFF. Here the CDR3 DNA reads TGTGCCAGCAGCCAAGGAGGCAGCGAAGCTTTCTTT.

The sample holds a few counts of this clonotype. In DNA, the CDR3 is TGTGCCAGCAGTTTGGTAGCGGGGAATCATAATGAGCAGTTCTTC. Translating gives CASSLVAGNHNEQFF. The rearrangement joins TRBV28 to TRBJ2-1; 8 bases are shared with TRBD2. CDR1 is MDHEN and CDR2 is SYDVKM in the germline V gene. The junction had 8 bases not matched to a gene; V was cut back by 3 bases and J by 7 bases. The length of the CDR3 is 15 residues.

The chain links TRBV7-9 to TRBJ1-2; D is perhaps TRBD1 (5 bases). V was trimmed by 3 bases and J by 4 bases, leaving 15 bases between them. The length of the CDR3 is 15 residues. Germline V CDR1 and CDR2: SEHNR, FQNEAQ (reference sequence). CDR3 nucleotides: TGTGCCAGCAGCTTCCCATCAGGGCTGGTCTATGGCTACACCTTC. This gives the protein CASSFPSGLVYGYTF.

This clonotype was seen only a few times. V gene TRBV2 combines with J gene TRBJ1-6; 7 bases align to TRBD1. Trimming removed 6 bases from V and 11 bases from J; junction bases left unmatched: 10. This CDR3 is 14 amino acids long. From germline, CDR1 is SNHLY and CDR2 FYNNEI. CDR3 sequence: CASSEPGQQAPLHF. The CDR3 DNA sequence: TGTGCCAGCAGCGAGCCGGGACAGCAAGCACCCCTCCACTTT.

The chain carries TRBV6-2 or TRBV6-3 and TRBJ1-1; TRBD1 matches 12 bases. The junction had 4 bases not matched to a gene; V was cut back by 1 base and J by 1 base. CDR1 is MNHEY and CDR2 is SVGEGT in the germline V gene. The CDR3 is 17 residues long. In DNA form, the CDR3 reads TGTGCCAGCAGTTACTGGGACAGGGGGCAACGGAACACTGAAGCTTTCTTT. It codes for CASSYWDRGQRNTEAFF.

The rearrangement links TRBV6-2 or TRBV6-3 to TRBJ1-1, with TRBD1 as a possible D gene (5 bases). The CDR3 consists of 12 residues. Germline V gene lookup returns CDR1 MNHEY and CDR2 SVGEGT. Trimming shortened V by 8 bases and J by 5 bases, and 12 bases separated the two germline ends. The CDR3 spells CASSREGTEAFF. The CDR3 coding sequence is TGTGCCAGCTCCAGGGAGGGGACTGAAGCTTTCTTT.

The CDR3 DNA reads TGTGCCAGCAGTCCCCCCGGGACAGCCGGGCCTGCCATATATTTT. Its translation is CASSPPGTAGPAIYF. V is TRBV12-3 or TRBV12-4 and J is TRBJ1-3; the match to TRBD1 covers 7 bases. The CDR3 runs 15 residues. J was trimmed by 11 bases and V by 5 bases; bases with no gene match: 15.

This clonotype was detected a few times. This rearrangement joins TRBV7-9 to TRBJ1-2, with 8 bases fitting TRBD1. V dropped 4 bases and J dropped 2; count of bases not matched to a gene: 3. Per germline, CDR1 SEHNR and CDR2 FQNEAQ (reference sequence). The CDR3 is 14 residues long. CDR3 sequence (DNA): TGTGCCAGCAGCTCCCGACAGGGGAACTATGGCTACACCTTC. As protein: CASSSRQGNYGYTF.

The CDR3 nucleotides read TGTGCCAGCAGCCCGACCCTGTACACCATCTACAATGAGCAGTTCTTC. Protein: CASSPTLYTIYNEQFF. V gene TRBV7-9 combines with J gene TRBJ2-1, with no clear D. Per germline, CDR1 SEHNR and CDR2 FQNEAQ (reference sequence). The CDR3 loop spans 16 amino acids. The V end lost 5 bases, the J end lost 3 bases, and 17 bases lay between the germline ends.

A few counts support this clonotype. This chain uses TRBV12-3 or TRBV12-4 with TRBJ2-7; D is possibly TRBD1 (5 bases). The CDR3 consists of 14 residues. Trimming removed 3 bases at V and 4 bases at J, with 13 bases between. This chain's CDR3 is CASSFAPGAYEQYV. CDR3 coding DNA: TGTGCCAGCAGTTTTGCCCCTGGGGCGTACGAGCAGTACGTC.

This clonotype was seen more than once but under ten times. The V call is TRBV27, the J call TRBJ2-2; D call uncertain. The CDR3 runs 14 residues. The germline V gene has CDR1 MNHEY and CDR2 SMNVEV (reference sequence). V lost 2 bases and J lost 6, with 10 bases in between. CDR3 sequence reads: CASSLRLVAGELFF. The CDR3 region has the DNA TGTGCCAGCAGTTTAAGATTGGTCGCCGGGGAGCTGTTTTTT.

This clonotype was found a few times. This chain links TRBV18 with TRBJ2-7; D gene uncertain. V lost 5 bases and J lost 3, with 11 bases in between. Germline loops: CDR1 KGHSH, CDR2 LQKENI. The CDR3 is 13 residues long. The CDR3 reads CASSFGGIYEQYF. The CDR3 DNA is TGTGCCAGCTCATTTGGTGGTATCTACGAGCAGTACTTC.

This clonotype has a handful of counts. The rearrangement joins TRBV12-3 or TRBV12-4 to TRBJ1-2; D perhaps matches TRBD1 (5 bases). The CDR3 totals 13 residues. Trimming removed 5 bases from V and 8 bases from J, with 15 bases in between. As DNA, the CDR3 is TGTGCCAGCAGTACTTATCAGGGTTACGGCTACACCTTC. Translating gives CASSTYQGYGYTF.

The gene calls are TRBV7-2 and TRBJ1-6, with D perhaps TRBD1 (5 bases). Trimming cost V 6 bases and J 8 bases, with 14 bases left between them. Germline V lookup: CDR1 SGHTA, CDR2 FQGNSA. The CDR3 runs to 14 residues. CDR3 region: CASRLGVGYSPLHF. In DNA form, the CDR3 reads TGTGCCAGCAGGCTAGGGGTAGGTTATTCACCCCTCCACTTT. Using reference TRBV7-2 and TRBJ1-6 for the parts outside the CDR3, the full variable domain is GAGVSQSPSNKVTEKGKDVELRCDPISGHTALYWYRQSLGQGLEFLIYFQGNSAPDKSGLPSDRFSAERTGGSVSTLTIQRTQQEDSAVYLCASRLGVGYSPLHFGNGTRLTVT.

Only a few counts were recorded for this clonotype. The rearrangement joins TRBV20-1 to TRBJ1-1; D gene ambiguous. CDR1 and CDR2 from the germline V gene are DFQATT and SNEGSKA (reference sequence). The CDR3 totals 12 residues. V was shortened by 6 bases and J by 0 bases, with 8 bases between the two germline ends. Here the CDR3 DNA reads TGCAGTGCCACACCGATGAACACTGAAGCTTTCTTT. It codes for CSATPMNTEAFF.

This chain links TRBV19 with TRBJ1-5; the D gene is possibly TRBD1 (5 bases). Per germline, CDR1 LNHDA and CDR2 SQIVND (reference sequence). The CDR3 loop spans 13 amino acids. V lost 3 bases, J lost 7 bases, and 10 bases lay in between. Here the CDR3 DNA reads TGTGCCAGTAGTATTGCGGGGACGCAGCCCCAGCATTTT. This translates into CASSIAGTQPQHF.

This clonotype was counted a few times. The rearrangement links TRBV27 to TRBJ2-3; 7 nucleotides agree with TRBD1. CDR1 and CDR2 (germline): MNHEY, SMNVEV (reference sequence). V lost 11 bases to trimming and J lost 4 bases; unmatched junction nucleotides: 9. The CDR3 spans 13 residues. CDR3 residues: CAGDRDNSDTQYF. As DNA, the CDR3 is TGTGCCGGCGACAGGGATAATTCAGATACGCAGTATTTT.